This T cell receptor (beta chain) derives from a study of blood T cell repertoires in COVID-19. About the study: Samples of COVID-19 (acute and convalescent) were obtained from the United States, Italy and Spain.

Here immunoSEQ multiplex PCR was the method, and the copy in TCRdb shows in-frame clones only, minus some. In the table there are approximately 270,000 clones, 70% to 85% of which are singletons. V lost 5 bases and J 8 bases, leaving 12 bases between the germline ends. Germline-derived CDR1 and CDR2 are SGHAT and FQNNGV. CDR3 length equals 12 residues. The clonotype originates from a man aged 80 or over with acute or convalescent COVID-19. The source material was peripheral blood. V is TRBV11-2 and J is TRBJ1-2; D call uncertain. This CDR3 reads CASSQNGGGYTF. The CDR3 nucleotides are TGTGCCAGCAGCCAAAACGGCGGGGGCTACACCTTC.